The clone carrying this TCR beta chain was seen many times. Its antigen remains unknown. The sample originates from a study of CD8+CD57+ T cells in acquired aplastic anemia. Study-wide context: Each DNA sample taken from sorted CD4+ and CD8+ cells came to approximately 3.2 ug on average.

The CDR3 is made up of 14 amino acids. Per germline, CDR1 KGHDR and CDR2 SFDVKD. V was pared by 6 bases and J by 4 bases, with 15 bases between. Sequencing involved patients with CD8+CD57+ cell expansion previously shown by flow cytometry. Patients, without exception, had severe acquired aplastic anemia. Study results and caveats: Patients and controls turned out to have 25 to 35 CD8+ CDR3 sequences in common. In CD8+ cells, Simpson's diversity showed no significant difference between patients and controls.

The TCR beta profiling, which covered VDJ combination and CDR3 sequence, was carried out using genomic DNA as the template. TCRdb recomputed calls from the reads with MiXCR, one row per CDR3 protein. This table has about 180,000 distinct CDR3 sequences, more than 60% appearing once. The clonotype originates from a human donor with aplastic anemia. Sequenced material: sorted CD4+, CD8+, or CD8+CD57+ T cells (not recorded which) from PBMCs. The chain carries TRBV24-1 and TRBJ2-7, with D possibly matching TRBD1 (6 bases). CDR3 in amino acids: CATSSRDNGYEQYF. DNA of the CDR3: TGTGCCACCAGTAGCCGGGACAATGGATACGAGCAGTACTTC.